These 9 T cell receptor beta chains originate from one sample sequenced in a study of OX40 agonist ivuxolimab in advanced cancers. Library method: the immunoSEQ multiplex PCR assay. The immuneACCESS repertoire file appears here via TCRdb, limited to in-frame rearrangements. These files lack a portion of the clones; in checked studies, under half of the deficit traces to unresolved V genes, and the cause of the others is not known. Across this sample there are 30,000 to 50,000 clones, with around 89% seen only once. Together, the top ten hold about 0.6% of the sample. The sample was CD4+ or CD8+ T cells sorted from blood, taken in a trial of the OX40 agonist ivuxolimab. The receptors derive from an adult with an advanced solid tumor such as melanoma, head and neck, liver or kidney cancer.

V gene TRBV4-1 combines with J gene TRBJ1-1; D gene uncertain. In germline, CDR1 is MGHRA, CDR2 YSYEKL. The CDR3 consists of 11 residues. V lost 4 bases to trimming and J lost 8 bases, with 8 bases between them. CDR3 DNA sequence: TGCGCCAGCAGCCTTCTCGGCGAAGCTTTCTTT. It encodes CASSLLGEAFF.

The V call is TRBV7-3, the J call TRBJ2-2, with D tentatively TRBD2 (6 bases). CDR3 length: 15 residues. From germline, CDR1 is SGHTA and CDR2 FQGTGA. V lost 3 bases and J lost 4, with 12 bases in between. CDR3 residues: CASSFSRDSTGELFF. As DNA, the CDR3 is TGTGCCAGCAGCTTTTCACGGGACTCCACCGGGGAGCTGTTTTTT.

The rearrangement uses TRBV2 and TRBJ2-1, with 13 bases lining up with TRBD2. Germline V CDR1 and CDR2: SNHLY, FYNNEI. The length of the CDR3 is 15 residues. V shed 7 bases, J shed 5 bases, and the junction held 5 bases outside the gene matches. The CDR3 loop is CASKRTSGGDNEQFF. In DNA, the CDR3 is TGTGCCAGCAAGAGGACTAGCGGGGGCGACAATGAGCAGTTCTTC. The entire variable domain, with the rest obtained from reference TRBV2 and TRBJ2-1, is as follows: EPEVTQTPSHQVTQMGQEVILRCVPISNHLYFYWYRQILGQKVEFLVSFYNNEISEKSEIFDDQFSVERPDGSNFTLKIRSTKLEDSAMYFCASKRTSGGDNEQFFGPGTRLTVL.

CDR3 nucleotides: TGTGCCAGCTCACTCCGGGACAGGGGGGGTACTGAAGCTTTCTTT. Its translation: CASSLRDRGGTEAFF. This sequence joins TRBV18 and TRBJ1-1; 11 bases are shared with TRBD1. V was clipped by 4 bases and J by 5 bases; unmatched bases: 6. The CDR3 covers 15 residues. CDR1 and CDR2 (germline): KGHSH, LQKENI. The whole variable domain, remainder taken from reference TRBV18 and TRBJ1-1, is NAGVMQNPRHLVRRRGQEARLRCSPMKGHSHVYWYRQLPEEGLKFMVYLQKENIIDESGMPKERFSAEFPKEGPSILRIQQVVRGDSAAYFCASSLRDRGGTEAFFGQGTRLTVV.

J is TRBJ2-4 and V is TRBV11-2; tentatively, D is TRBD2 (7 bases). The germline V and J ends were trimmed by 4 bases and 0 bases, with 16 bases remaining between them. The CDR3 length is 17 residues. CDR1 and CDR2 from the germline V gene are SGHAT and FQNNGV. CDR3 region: CASSSLGGGLAKNIQYF. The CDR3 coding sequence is TGTGCCAGCAGCTCCCTAGGGGGGGGGTTAGCCAAAAACATTCAGTACTTC.

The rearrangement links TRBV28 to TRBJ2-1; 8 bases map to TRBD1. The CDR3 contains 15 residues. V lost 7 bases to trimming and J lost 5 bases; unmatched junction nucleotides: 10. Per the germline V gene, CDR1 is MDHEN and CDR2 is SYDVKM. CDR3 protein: CASTTGTGNNNEQFF. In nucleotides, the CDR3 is TGTGCCAGCACAACGGGGACAGGCAATAACAATGAGCAGTTCTTC.

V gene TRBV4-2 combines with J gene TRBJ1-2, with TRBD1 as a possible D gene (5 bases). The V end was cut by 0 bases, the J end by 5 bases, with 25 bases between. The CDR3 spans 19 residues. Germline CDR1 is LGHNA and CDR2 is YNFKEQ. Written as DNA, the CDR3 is TGTGCCAGCAGCCAAGACCTTCTCCCCGGGACCTTACCCGGGTATGGCTACACCTTC. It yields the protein CASSQDLLPGTLPGYGYTF.

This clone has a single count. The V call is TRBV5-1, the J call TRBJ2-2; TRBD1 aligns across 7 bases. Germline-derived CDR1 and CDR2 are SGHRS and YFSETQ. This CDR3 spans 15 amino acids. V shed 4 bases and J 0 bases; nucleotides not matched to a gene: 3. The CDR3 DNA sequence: TGCGCCAGCAGCAGACAGGGTTCGAACACCGGGGAGCTGTTTTTT. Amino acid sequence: CASSRQGSNTGELFF.

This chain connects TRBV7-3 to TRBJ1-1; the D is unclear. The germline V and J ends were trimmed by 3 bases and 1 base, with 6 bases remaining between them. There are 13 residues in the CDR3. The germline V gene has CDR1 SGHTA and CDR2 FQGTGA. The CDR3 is CASSFSTNTEAFF. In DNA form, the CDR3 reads TGTGCCAGCAGCTTCTCAACGAACACTGAAGCTTTCTTT.